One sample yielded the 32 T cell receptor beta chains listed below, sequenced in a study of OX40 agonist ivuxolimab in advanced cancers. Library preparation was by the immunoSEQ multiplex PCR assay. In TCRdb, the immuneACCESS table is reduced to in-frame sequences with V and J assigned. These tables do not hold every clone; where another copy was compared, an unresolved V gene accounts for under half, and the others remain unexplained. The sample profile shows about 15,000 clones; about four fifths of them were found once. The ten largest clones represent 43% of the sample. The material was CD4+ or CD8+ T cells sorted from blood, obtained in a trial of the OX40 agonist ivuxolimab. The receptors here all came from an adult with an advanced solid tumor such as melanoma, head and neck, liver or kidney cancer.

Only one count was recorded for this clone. CDR3 amino acids: CASSQTRSYEQYF. CDR3 in DNA: TGCGCCAGCAGCCAAACCCGCTCCTACGAGCAGTACTTC. This chain links TRBV4-3 with TRBJ2-7; D remains ambiguous. Per the germline V gene, CDR1 is LGHNA and CDR2 is YSLEER. CDR3 length: 13 residues. Trimming shortened V by 2 bases and J by 0 bases, and 5 bases separated the two germline ends.

In nucleotides, the CDR3 is TGCGCCAGCAGCACTCTGAACACCGGGGAGCTGTTTTTT. It yields the protein CASSTLNTGELFF. This rearrangement joins TRBV5-1 to TRBJ2-2; D not certain. Germline V CDR1 and CDR2: SGHRS, YFSETQ. V lost 4 bases and J 1 base, leaving 5 bases between the germline ends. The CDR3 has 13 amino acids.

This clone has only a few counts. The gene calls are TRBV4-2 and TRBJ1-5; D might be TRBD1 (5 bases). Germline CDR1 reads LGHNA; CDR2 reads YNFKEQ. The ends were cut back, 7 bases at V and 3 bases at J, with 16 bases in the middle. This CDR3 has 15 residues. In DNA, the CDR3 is TGTGCCAGCACCACCAAGTGGGACGACAATCAGCCCCAGCATTTT. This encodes CASTTKWDDNQPQHF.

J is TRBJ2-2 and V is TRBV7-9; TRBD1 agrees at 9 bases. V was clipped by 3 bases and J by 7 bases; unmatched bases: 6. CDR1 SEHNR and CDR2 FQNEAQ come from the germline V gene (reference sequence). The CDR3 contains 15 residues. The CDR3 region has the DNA TGTGCCAGCAGCTTCAAAGGACAGGGGTTCGGGGAGCTGTTTTTT. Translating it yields CASSFKGQGFGELFF.

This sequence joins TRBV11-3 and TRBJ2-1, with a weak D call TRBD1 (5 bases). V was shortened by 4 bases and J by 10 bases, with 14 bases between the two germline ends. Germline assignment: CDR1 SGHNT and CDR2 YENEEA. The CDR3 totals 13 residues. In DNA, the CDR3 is TGTGCCAGCAGCTGGGGCCCATACGTGGAGCAGTTCTTC. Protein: CASSWGPYVEQFF.

CDR3 DNA: TGCGCCAGCCGTGTCCTCGCGGGAGAAGGGTACGAGCAGTACTTC. This gives the protein CASRVLAGEGYEQYF. The chain employs TRBV4-1 and TRBJ2-7, with TRBD2 matching 7 bases. Trimming took 8 bases from V and 4 from J; bases not matched to a gene: 14. The germline gives CDR1 MGHRA, CDR2 YSYEKL. The CDR3 has 15 amino acids.

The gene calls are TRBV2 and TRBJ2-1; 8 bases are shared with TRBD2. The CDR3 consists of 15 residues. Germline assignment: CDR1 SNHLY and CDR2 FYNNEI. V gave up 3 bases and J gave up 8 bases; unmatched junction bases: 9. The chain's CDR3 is CASSESAGGRDEQFF. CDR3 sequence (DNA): TGTGCCAGCAGTGAGTCGGCGGGAGGCCGGGATGAGCAGTTCTTC.

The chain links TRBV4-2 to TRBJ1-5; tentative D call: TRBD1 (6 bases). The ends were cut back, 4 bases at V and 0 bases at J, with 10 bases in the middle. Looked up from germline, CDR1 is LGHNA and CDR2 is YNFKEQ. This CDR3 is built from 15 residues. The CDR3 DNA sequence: TGTGCCAGCAGCCTCGGACAGCATAGCAATCAGCCCCAGCATTTT. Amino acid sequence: CASSLGQHSNQPQHF.

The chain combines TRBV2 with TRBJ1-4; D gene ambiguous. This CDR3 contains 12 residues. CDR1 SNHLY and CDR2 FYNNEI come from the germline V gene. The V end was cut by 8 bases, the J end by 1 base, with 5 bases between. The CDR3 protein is CASRETNEKLFF. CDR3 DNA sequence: TGTGCCAGCCGAGAAACTAATGAAAAACTGTTTTTT.

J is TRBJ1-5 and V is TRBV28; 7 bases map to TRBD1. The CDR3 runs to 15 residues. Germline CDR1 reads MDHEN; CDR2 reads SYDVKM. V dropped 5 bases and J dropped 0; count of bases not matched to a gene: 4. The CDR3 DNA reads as TGTGCCAGCAGTCGGGGACAGTATAGCAATCAGCCCCAGCATTTT. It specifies CASSRGQYSNQPQHF.

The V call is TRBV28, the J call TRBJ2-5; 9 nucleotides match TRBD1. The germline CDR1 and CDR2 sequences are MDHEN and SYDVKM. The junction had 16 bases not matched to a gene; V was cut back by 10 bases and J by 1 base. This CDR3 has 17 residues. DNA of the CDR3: TGTGCCAACCGAACTAAACACAGGGGGCGCTTCCAAGAGACCCAGTACTTC. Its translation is CANRTKHRGRFQETQYF. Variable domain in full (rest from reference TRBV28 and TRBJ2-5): DVKVTQSSRYLVKRTGEKVFLECVQDMDHENMFWYRQDPGLGLRLIYFSYDVKMKEKGDIPEGYSVSREKKERFSLILESASTNQTSMYLCANRTKHRGRFQETQYFGPGTRLLVL.

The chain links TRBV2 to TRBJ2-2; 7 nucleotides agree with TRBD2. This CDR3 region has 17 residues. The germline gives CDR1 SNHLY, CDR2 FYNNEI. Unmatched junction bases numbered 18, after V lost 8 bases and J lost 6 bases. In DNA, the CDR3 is TGTGCCAGCTATCCCTCCTTTGGCGGGAGACTGTCCGGGGAGCTGTTTTTT. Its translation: CASYPSFGGRLSGELFF. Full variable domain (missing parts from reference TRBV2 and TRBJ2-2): EPEVTQTPSHQVTQMGQEVILRCVPISNHLYFYWYRQILGQKVEFLVSFYNNEISEKSEIFDDQFSVERPDGSNFTLKIRSTKLEDSAMYFCASYPSFGGRLSGELFFGEGSRLTVL.

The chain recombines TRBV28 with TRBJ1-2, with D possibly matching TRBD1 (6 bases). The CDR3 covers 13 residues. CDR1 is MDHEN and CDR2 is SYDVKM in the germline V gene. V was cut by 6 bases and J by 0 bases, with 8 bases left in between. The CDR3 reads CASSKGANYGYTF. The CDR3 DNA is TGTGCCAGCAGCAAGGGGGCTAACTATGGCTACACCTTC.

The CDR3 sequence is CASSLSGEYGYTF. CDR3 sequence (DNA): TGTGCCAGCAGTTTATCGGGGGAGTATGGCTACACCTTC. The chain combines TRBV27 with TRBJ1-2; perhaps TRBD1 as D (5 bases). The CDR3 is 13 amino acids. Between the trimmed V and J ends, which lost 0 bases and 5 bases, there was a span of 7 bases. Germline loops: CDR1 MNHEY, CDR2 SMNVEV (reference sequence).

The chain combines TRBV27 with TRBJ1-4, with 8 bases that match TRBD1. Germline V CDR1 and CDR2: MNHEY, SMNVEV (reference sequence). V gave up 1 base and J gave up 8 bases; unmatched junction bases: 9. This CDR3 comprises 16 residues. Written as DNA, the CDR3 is TGTGCCAGCAGTTTATTAGGACAGGGTGGAAGCGAAAAACTGTTTTTT. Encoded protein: CASSLLGQGGSEKLFF.

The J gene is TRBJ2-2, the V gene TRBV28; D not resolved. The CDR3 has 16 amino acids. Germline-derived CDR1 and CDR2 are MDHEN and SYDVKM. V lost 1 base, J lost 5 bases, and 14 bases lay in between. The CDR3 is CASSLFEFHPTGELFF. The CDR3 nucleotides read TGTGCCAGCAGTTTATTTGAATTCCACCCGACCGGGGAGCTGTTTTTT.

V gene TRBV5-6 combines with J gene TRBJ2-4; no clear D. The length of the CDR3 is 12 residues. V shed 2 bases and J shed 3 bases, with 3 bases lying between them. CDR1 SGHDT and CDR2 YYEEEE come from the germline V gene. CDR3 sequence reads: CASSFDKNIQYF. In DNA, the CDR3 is TGTGCCAGCAGCTTTGACAAAAACATTCAGTACTTC.

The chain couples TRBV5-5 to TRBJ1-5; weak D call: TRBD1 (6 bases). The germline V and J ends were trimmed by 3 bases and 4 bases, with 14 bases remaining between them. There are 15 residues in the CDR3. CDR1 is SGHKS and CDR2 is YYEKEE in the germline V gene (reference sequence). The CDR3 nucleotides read TGTGCCAGCAGCTGGGCAGGGGCGAAAAATCAGCCCCAGCATTTT. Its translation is CASSWAGAKNQPQHF.

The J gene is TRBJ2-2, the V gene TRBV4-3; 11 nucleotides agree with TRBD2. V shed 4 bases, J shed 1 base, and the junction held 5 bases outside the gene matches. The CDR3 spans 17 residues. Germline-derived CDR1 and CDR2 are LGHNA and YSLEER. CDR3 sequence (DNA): TGCGCCAGCAGCCGAAGGGGGACTAGCGGGAACACCGGGGAGCTGTTTTTT. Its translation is CASSRRGTSGNTGELFF.

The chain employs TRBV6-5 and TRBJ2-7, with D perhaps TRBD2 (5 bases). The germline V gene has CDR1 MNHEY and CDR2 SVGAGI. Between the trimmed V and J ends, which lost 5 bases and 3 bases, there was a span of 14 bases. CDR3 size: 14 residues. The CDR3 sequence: CASSARRADYEQYF. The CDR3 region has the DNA TGTGCCAGCAGTGCACGGCGGGCTGACTACGAGCAGTACTTC.

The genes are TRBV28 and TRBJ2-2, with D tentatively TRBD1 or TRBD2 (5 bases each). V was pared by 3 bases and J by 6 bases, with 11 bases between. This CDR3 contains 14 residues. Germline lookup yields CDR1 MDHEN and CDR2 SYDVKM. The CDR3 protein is CASSFLGDSGELFF. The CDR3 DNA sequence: TGTGCCAGCAGTTTTCTGGGGGATTCCGGGGAGCTGTTTTTT.

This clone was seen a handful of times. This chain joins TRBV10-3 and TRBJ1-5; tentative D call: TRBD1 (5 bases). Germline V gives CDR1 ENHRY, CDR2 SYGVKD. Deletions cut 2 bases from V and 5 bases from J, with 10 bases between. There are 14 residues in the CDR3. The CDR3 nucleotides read TGTGCCATCAGTGAGGGCAGGGAGTATCAGCCCCAGCATTTT. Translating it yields CAISEGREYQPQHF.

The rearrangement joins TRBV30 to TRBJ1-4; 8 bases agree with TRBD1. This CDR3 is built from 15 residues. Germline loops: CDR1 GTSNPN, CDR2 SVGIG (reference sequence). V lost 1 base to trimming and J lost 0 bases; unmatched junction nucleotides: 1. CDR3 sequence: CAWSDRGATNEKLFF. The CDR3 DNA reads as TGTGCCTGGAGTGACAGGGGGGCAACTAATGAAAAACTGTTTTTT. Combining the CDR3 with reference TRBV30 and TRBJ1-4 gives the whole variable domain SQTIHQWPATLVQPVGSPLSLECTVEGTSNPNLYWYRQAAGRGLQLLFYSVGIGQISSEVPQNLSASRPQDRQFILSSKKLLLSDSGFYLCAWSDRGATNEKLFFGSGTQLSVL.

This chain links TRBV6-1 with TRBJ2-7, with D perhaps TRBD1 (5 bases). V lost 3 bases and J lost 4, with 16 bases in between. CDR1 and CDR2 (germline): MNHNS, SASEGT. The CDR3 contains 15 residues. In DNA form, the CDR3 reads TGTGCCAGCAGTGATCCCCCGGAGCAGGGTTACGAGCAGTACTTC. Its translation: CASSDPPEQGYEQYF.

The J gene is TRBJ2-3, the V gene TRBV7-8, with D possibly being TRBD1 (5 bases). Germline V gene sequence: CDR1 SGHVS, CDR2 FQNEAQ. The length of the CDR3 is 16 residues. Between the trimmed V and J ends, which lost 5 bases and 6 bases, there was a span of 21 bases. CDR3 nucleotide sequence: TGTGCCAGCAGCCCATTAGACAGTACTATAGCTGATACGCAGTATTTT. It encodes CASSPLDSTIADTQYF.

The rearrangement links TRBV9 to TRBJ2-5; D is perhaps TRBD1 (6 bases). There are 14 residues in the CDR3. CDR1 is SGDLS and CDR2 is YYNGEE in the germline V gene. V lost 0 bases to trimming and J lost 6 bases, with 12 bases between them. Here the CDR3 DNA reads TGTGCCAGCAGCGTAGAACAGGGCCTTCAGACCCAGTACTTC. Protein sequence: CASSVEQGLQTQYF.

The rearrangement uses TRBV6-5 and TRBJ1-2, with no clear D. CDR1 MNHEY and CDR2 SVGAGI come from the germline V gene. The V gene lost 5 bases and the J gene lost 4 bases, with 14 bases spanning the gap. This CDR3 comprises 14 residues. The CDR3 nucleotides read TGTGCCAGCAGTCCGGCTGGGCCACGCTATGGCTACACCTTC. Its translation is CASSPAGPRYGYTF.

CDR3 protein: CASSLGDLRLSNEKLFF. The CDR3 region has the DNA TGTGCCAGCAGCTTAGGGGACCTCAGGCTCAGTAATGAAAAACTGTTTTTT. V usage is TRBV7-9 and J usage is TRBJ1-4; weak D call: TRBD1 (5 bases). V lost 1 base and J 4 bases, leaving 16 bases between the germline ends. The germline CDR1 and CDR2 sequences are SEHNR and FQNEAQ (reference sequence). The CDR3 totals 17 residues.

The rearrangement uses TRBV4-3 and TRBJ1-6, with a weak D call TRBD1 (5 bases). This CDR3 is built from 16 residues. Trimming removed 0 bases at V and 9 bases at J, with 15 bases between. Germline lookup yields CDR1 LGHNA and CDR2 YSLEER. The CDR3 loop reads CASSQDRGVMLSPLHF. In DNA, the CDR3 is TGCGCCAGCAGCCAAGATCGAGGGGTTATGCTTTCACCCCTCCACTTT.

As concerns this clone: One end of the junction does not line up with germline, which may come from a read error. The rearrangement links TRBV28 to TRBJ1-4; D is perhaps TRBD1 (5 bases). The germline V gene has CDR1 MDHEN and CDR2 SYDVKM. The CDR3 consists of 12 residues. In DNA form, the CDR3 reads TGTGCCAGCAGCCCCCAGACCGGGACCCTGAATTTT. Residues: CASSPQTGTLNF.

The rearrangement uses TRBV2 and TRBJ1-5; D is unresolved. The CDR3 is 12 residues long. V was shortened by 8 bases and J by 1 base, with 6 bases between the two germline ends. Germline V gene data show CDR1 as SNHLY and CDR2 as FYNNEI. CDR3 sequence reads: CASRASNQPQHF. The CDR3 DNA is TGTGCCAGCCGGGCAAGCAATCAGCCCCAGCATTTT.

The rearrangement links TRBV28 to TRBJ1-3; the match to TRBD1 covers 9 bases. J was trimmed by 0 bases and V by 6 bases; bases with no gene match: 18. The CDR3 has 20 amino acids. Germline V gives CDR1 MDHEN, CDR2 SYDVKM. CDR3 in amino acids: CASRPSGPHRGQDSGNTIYF. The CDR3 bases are TGTGCCAGCAGACCCTCGGGTCCACACAGGGGGCAAGACTCTGGAAACACCATATATTTT. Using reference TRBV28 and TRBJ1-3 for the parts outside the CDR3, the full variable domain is DVKVTQSSRYLVKRTGEKVFLECVQDMDHENMFWYRQDPGLGLRLIYFSYDVKMKEKGDIPEGYSVSREKKERFSLILESASTNQTSMYLCASRPSGPHRGQDSGNTIYFGEGSWLTVV.